This T cell receptor beta chain was identified during a study of blood T cell repertoires in COVID-19. Overall study: Whether acute or convalescent, the COVID-19 samples came from the United States, Italy and Spain. PBMCs, B-cell-depleted T cells, or T cells provided the cDNA or gDNA that made up the material.

The germline V gene encodes CDR1 MNHEY and CDR2 SMNVEV (reference sequence). The CDR3 totals 15 residues. V lost 4 bases, J lost 0 bases, and 5 bases stayed unmatched. This clone was picked up many times. Data came from immunoSEQ multiplex PCR; TCRdb stores just in-frame clones and leaves some out. This table holds roughly 70,000 clones, about four fifths found once. The receptor was isolated from a human donor in a cohort sampled during active COVID-19. The rearrangement links TRBV27 to TRBJ2-7, with TRBD1 identical over 8 bases. Sequenced input: peripheral blood. Here the CDR3 DNA reads TGTGCCAGCAGTTCCCGGGACAGGAGCTCCTACGAGCAGTACTTC. This gives the protein CASSSRDRSSYEQYF.